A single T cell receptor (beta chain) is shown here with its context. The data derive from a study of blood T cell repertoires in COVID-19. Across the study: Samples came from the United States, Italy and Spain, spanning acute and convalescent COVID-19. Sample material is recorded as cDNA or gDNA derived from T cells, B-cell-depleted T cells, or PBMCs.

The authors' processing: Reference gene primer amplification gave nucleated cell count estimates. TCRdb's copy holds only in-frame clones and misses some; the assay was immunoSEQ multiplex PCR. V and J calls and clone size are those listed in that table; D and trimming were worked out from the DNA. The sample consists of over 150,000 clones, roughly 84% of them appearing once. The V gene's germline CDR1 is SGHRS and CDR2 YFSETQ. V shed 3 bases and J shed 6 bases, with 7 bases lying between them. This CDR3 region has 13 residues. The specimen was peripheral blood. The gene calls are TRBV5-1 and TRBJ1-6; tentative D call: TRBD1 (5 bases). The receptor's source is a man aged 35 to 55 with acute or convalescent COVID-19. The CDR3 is CASSSDINSPLHF. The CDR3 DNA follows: TGCGCCAGCAGCTCGGACATTAATTCACCCCTCCACTTT.